This T cell receptor (beta chain) originates from a study of T cell repertoires in cytomegalovirus infection. As for the study in general: Based on public TCR beta signatures, there were indications of CMV infection and of a matching HLA type.

Details on this clonotype: Its antigen remains unidentified.

Via MiXCR, TCRdb re-called the reads, giving one row per CDR3 protein. In the table there are a few hundred thousand distinct CDR3 sequences, 20% to 25% of which are singletons. V dropped 4 bases and J dropped 8 bases, with 15 bases sitting between them. Germline CDR1 LNHDA, CDR2 SQIVND (reference sequence). CDR3 length: 14 amino acids. Study observations and caveats: Identification of carriers of CMV plus the relevant HLA was achieved through cumulative public TCR beta family frequency.

The sample was cultured PBMCs, taken from culture after CMV antigen stimulation. The chain recombines TRBV19 with TRBJ1-3, with D uncertain. This clonotype was sampled from a human donor in good health (CMV status not recorded). Some clones in this sample may be carry-over from other donors' samples. The CDR3 coding sequence is TGTGCCAGTAGTAGGACTGTCGGCGCGCACACCATATATTTT. Protein product: CASSRTVGAHTIYF.